This is a list of T cell receptor beta chains from one sample in a study of siplizumab effects on memory and regulatory T cells. TCRdb keeps only in-frame clones here, not all; method: immunoSEQ multiplex PCR. The data hold roughly 56,000 clones, with just over 90% observed a single time. Sequencing was carried out using CD8+ T cells sorted from blood. The origin of the receptors is a human donor in good health. The CDR3 runs from the conserved cysteine through the conserved F or W. The order of the fields is J gene, clone size, V gene, D gene, CDR3 DNA, CDR3 protein. The D gene is left open where the match is weak. Only some rows state a clone size, as once, few, many or a class for expanded clones.

j_call: TRBJ2-7; clone_size: NA; v_call: TRBV5-1; d_call: NA; cdr3_nt: TGCGCCAGCAGCTGGGGGACAAACGAGCAGTACTTC; cdr3_aa: CASSWGTNEQYF
j_call: TRBJ1-2; clone_size: NA; v_call: TRBV21-1; d_call: NA; cdr3_nt: TGTGCCAGCAGCAAGAGCCGGGACAGTAACTATGGCTACACCTTC; cdr3_aa: CASSKSRDSNYGYTF
j_call: TRBJ2-5; clone_size: NA; v_call: TRBV7-9; d_call: NA; cdr3_nt: TGTGCCAGCCGCTTGGAGGGAGAGACCCAGTACTTC; cdr3_aa: CASRLEGETQYF
j_call: TRBJ1-1; clone_size: NA; v_call: TRBV13; d_call: NA; cdr3_nt: TGTGCCAGCAGAGGGGTTGCTGAAGCTTTCTTT; cdr3_aa: CASRGVAEAFF
j_call: TRBJ2-5; clone_size: NA; v_call: TRBV13; d_call: NA; cdr3_nt: TGTGCCAGCAGCCCCAGGGGCGGTGAGAGGACCCAGTACTTC; cdr3_aa: CASSPRGGERTQYF
j_call: TRBJ2-3; clone_size: NA; v_call: TRBV7-8; d_call: TRBD2; cdr3_nt: TGTGCCAGCAGCTTAGCTAGCGGGAGAGATACGCAGTATTTT; cdr3_aa: CASSLASGRDTQYF
j_call: TRBJ2-1; clone_size: NA; v_call: TRBV13; d_call: TRBD2; cdr3_nt: TGTGCCAGCAGCTTGGGCCTAGCGGCCAATGAGCAGTTCTTC; cdr3_aa: CASSLGLAANEQFF
j_call: TRBJ2-3; clone_size: NA; v_call: TRBV9; d_call: NA; cdr3_nt: TGTGCCAGCAGCGTAAGGGGGAGCAGGAATACGCAGTATTTT; cdr3_aa: CASSVRGSRNTQYF
j_call: TRBJ2-1; clone_size: NA; v_call: TRBV10-3; d_call: NA; cdr3_nt: TGTGCCATCAGTGCCCCAGGGAGTTACTACAATGAGCAGTTCTTC; cdr3_aa: CAISAPGSYYNEQFF
j_call: TRBJ1-1; clone_size: once; v_call: TRBV5-4; d_call: NA; cdr3_nt: TGTGCCAGCAGCTTAACAGCGAACACTGAAGCTTTCTTT; cdr3_aa: CASSLTANTEAFF
j_call: TRBJ1-2; clone_size: NA; v_call: TRBV10-2; d_call: TRBD1; cdr3_nt: TGCGCCAGCAGTGATACGGGACAGGGATTCTATGGCTACACCTTC; cdr3_aa: CASSDTGQGFYGYTF
j_call: TRBJ2-2; clone_size: NA; v_call: TRBV5-1; d_call: NA; cdr3_nt: TGCGCCAGCAGCGCCGATCTGGTAGGGGAAGGCACCGGGGAGCTGTTTTTT; cdr3_aa: CASSADLVGEGTGELFF
j_call: TRBJ2-5; clone_size: NA; v_call: TRBV6-5; d_call: NA; cdr3_nt: TGTGCCAGCAGTCCCGAAATGTCCGGGAGTGAGACCCAGTACTTC; cdr3_aa: CASSPEMSGSETQYF
j_call: TRBJ2-7; clone_size: NA; v_call: TRBV29-1; d_call: NA; cdr3_nt: TGCAGCGTTAGTGACAGGCTGGCATCCTACGAGCAGTACTTC; cdr3_aa: CSVSDRLASYEQYF
j_call: TRBJ2-3; clone_size: once; v_call: TRBV9; d_call: NA; cdr3_nt: TGTGCCAGCAGCGTCGACAAAAACACAGATACGCAGTATTTT; cdr3_aa: CASSVDKNTDTQYF
j_call: TRBJ2-2; clone_size: NA; v_call: TRBV7-8; d_call: TRBD1; cdr3_nt: TGTGCCAGCAGAGCTGGGACAGGGAAGACCGGGGAGCTGTTTTTT; cdr3_aa: CASRAGTGKTGELFF
j_call: TRBJ2-3; clone_size: once; v_call: TRBV11-3; d_call: NA; cdr3_nt: TGTGCCAGCAGCCTCCCGAGCACAGATACGCAGTATTTT; cdr3_aa: CASSLPSTDTQYF
j_call: TRBJ2-5; clone_size: NA; v_call: TRBV13; d_call: NA; cdr3_nt: TGTGTCAGCAGCTTACGGGGGCAAGAGACCCAGTACTTC; cdr3_aa: CVSSLRGQETQYF
j_call: TRBJ2-7; clone_size: once; v_call: TRBV7-8; d_call: TRBD1; cdr3_nt: TGTGCCAGCAGCTTGGCCGGGACAGATTTTTACGAGCAGTACTTC; cdr3_aa: CASSLAGTDFYEQYF
j_call: TRBJ2-7; clone_size: NA; v_call: TRBV28; d_call: NA; cdr3_nt: TGTGCCAGCAGTTTAGAGGACGAATTGTACTTC; cdr3_aa: CASSLEDELYF
j_call: TRBJ2-7; clone_size: few; v_call: TRBV19; d_call: NA; cdr3_nt: TGTGCCAGTAGTAGAGAGCCTTATAGGCGGACCTACGAGCAGTACTTC; cdr3_aa: CASSREPYRRTYEQYF
j_call: TRBJ2-7; clone_size: NA; v_call: TRBV2; d_call: NA; cdr3_nt: TGTGCCAGCAGTCCCATCCCCGGGACACCCCAGGAGCAGTACTTC; cdr3_aa: CASSPIPGTPQEQYF
j_call: TRBJ2-7; clone_size: NA; v_call: TRBV6-5; d_call: NA; cdr3_nt: TGTGCCAGCAGTTACACCGAAAGCTACGAGCAGTACTTC; cdr3_aa: CASSYTESYEQYF
j_call: TRBJ2-7; clone_size: NA; v_call: TRBV12-5; d_call: NA; cdr3_nt: TGTGCTAGTGGTTCCACCTACGAGCAGTACTTC; cdr3_aa: CASGSTYEQYF
j_call: TRBJ1-1; clone_size: NA; v_call: TRBV28; d_call: NA; cdr3_nt: TGTGCCACCTCAGGGGACCTGAACACTGAAGCTTTCTTT; cdr3_aa: CATSGDLNTEAFF
j_call: TRBJ1-1; clone_size: NA; v_call: TRBV4-1; d_call: NA; cdr3_nt: TGCGCCAGCAGCACCCGACAGAACATGAACACTGAAGCTTTCTTT; cdr3_aa: CASSTRQNMNTEAFF
j_call: TRBJ2-1; clone_size: once; v_call: TRBV28; d_call: TRBD1; cdr3_nt: TGTGCCAGCAGCGAGACAGGGTGGGATGAGCAGTTCTTC; cdr3_aa: CASSETGWDEQFF
j_call: TRBJ2-4; clone_size: NA; v_call: TRBV14; d_call: TRBD1; cdr3_nt: TGTGCCAGCAGCCGTGGACAGGGGTTGGACATTCAGTACTTC; cdr3_aa: CASSRGQGLDIQYF
j_call: TRBJ1-2; clone_size: NA; v_call: TRBV27; d_call: NA; cdr3_nt: TGTGCCAGCAGTTTTGGCAGCGACTATGGCTACACCTTC; cdr3_aa: CASSFGSDYGYTF
j_call: TRBJ2-1; clone_size: NA; v_call: TRBV28; d_call: TRBD1; cdr3_nt: TGTGCCAGCAGTTTTTGGGGACAGGGTAGCGATGAGCAGTTCTTC; cdr3_aa: CASSFWGQGSDEQFF
j_call: TRBJ2-1; clone_size: NA; v_call: TRBV6-1; d_call: TRBD2; cdr3_nt: TGTGCCAGCAGTGAATGGGTCGGGAGGGCCGATGAGCAGTTCTTC; cdr3_aa: CASSEWVGRADEQFF
j_call: TRBJ1-2; clone_size: NA; v_call: TRBV6-6; d_call: NA; cdr3_nt: TGTGCCACCGGGACTGACTATGGCTACACCTTC; cdr3_aa: CATGTDYGYTF
j_call: TRBJ2-5; clone_size: NA; v_call: TRBV27; d_call: NA; cdr3_nt: TGTGCCAGCAGTTCCGTTGAGGCCCAAGAGACCCAGTACTTC; cdr3_aa: CASSSVEAQETQYF
j_call: TRBJ2-5; clone_size: NA; v_call: TRBV15; d_call: TRBD2; cdr3_nt: TGTGCCACCAGCATGTTCCGGACTAGCGGGAGTGGGGAGACCCAGTACTTC; cdr3_aa: CATSMFRTSGSGETQYF
j_call: TRBJ2-3; clone_size: NA; v_call: TRBV7-6; d_call: TRBD2; cdr3_nt: TGTGCCAGCAGCTTAGAACTTAGCGGGAGGGACTTTCGAGATACGCAGTATTTT; cdr3_aa: CASSLELSGRDFRDTQYF